One sample yielded the 24 T cell receptor beta chains listed below, sequenced in a study of beta chain features in type 1 diabetes. Every isolated RNA sample was fully reverse transcribed, so sequencing captured expressed TCRB transcripts. The method was immunoSEQ multiplex PCR; TCRdb's version includes in-frame clones alone and lacks a portion of them. Seen here are over 700,000 clones, 17% observed once, and the top ten hold roughly 0.025%. The sample comprised naive CD4+ T cells from blood. Receptors were obtained from a woman under 30 in good health.

This clone was recorded a few times. The chain joins TRBV6-1 to TRBJ1-4; 7 nucleotides line up with TRBD1. The V gene's germline CDR1 is MNHNS and CDR2 SASEGT. V shed 6 bases and J 4 bases; nucleotides not matched to a gene: 2. The CDR3 contains 13 residues. CDR3: CASRDRINEKLFF. The DNA of the CDR3 is TGTGCCAGCAGGGACAGGATTAATGAAAAACTGTTTTTT.

This clone was seen a few times. The V and J genes are TRBV5-1 and TRBJ2-2; tentatively, D is TRBD1 (6 bases). The CDR3 is 15 residues long. CDR1 is SGHRS, CDR2 YFSETQ, per germline. Deletions cut 4 bases from V and 0 bases from J, with 10 bases between. The CDR3 loop is CASSVNRANTGELFF. CDR3 sequence (DNA): TGCGCCAGCAGCGTGAACAGGGCGAACACCGGGGAGCTGTTTTTT.

The chain links TRBV18 to TRBJ2-1; 7 nucleotides align to TRBD2. After removal of 0 bases from V and 2 bases from J, the junction contained 4 bases not matched to a gene. CDR1 KGHSH and CDR2 LQKENI come from the germline V gene. The CDR3 covers 16 residues. The CDR3 DNA reads TGTGCCAGCTCACCACCCGTGGGAGGGACCTACAATGAGCAGTTCTTC. It is translated as CASSPPVGGTYNEQFF.

The chain employs TRBV9 and TRBJ2-5; 10 bases agree with TRBD2. Looked up from germline, CDR1 is SGDLS and CDR2 is YYNGEE. This CDR3 is built from 16 residues. The V and J ends lost 0 bases and 1 base, in that order; junction bases with no gene match: 3. In DNA form, the CDR3 reads TGTGCCAGCAGCGTAGGATTAGCGGGAGGCCAAGAGACCCAGTACTTC. Its protein product is CASSVGLAGGQETQYF. Full variable domain (rest looked up from reference TRBV9 and TRBJ2-5): DSGVTQTPKHLITATGQRVTLRCSPRSGDLSVYWYQQSLDQGLQFLIQYYNGEERAKGNILERFSAQQFPDLHSELNLSSLELGDSALYFCASSVGLAGGQETQYFGPGTRLLVL.

This chain connects TRBV27 to TRBJ2-3; the D is unclear. Germline-derived CDR1 and CDR2 are MNHEY and SMNVEV (reference sequence). Trimming removed 8 bases from V and 0 bases from J, with 15 bases in between. The CDR3 is 15 residues long. The CDR3 region is CASRRAVTSTDTQYF. CDR3 DNA: TGTGCCAGCCGTCGGGCGGTTACTAGCACAGATACGCAGTATTTT.

V is TRBV28 and J is TRBJ2-1, with 8 positions matching TRBD1. The CDR3 spans 14 residues. After removal of 5 bases from V and 7 bases from J, the junction contained 7 bases not matched to a gene. Germline V gene lookup returns CDR1 MDHEN and CDR2 SYDVKM. CDR3 sequence (DNA): TGTGCCAGCAGTCTAAGGACAGGGAGGAATGAGCAGTTCTTC. Its protein is CASSLRTGRNEQFF. The full variable domain, rest sourced from reference TRBV28 and TRBJ2-1, is DVKVTQSSRYLVKRTGEKVFLECVQDMDHENMFWYRQDPGLGLRLIYFSYDVKMKEKGDIPEGYSVSREKKERFSLILESASTNQTSMYLCASSLRTGRNEQFFGPGTRLTVL.

V gene TRBV5-1 combines with J gene TRBJ2-2, with D possibly being TRBD1 (5 bases). Germline V CDR1 and CDR2: SGHRS, YFSETQ. The CDR3 totals 12 residues. V was pared by 7 bases and J by 3 bases, with 7 bases between. CDR3 DNA sequence: TGCGCCAGCTCGACAGACACCGGGGAGCTGTTTTTT. Translated, it gives CASSTDTGELFF.

This clone was seen more than once but under ten times. The chain links TRBV2 to TRBJ2-5; a possible D gene is TRBD1 (6 bases). The V end lost 5 bases, the J end lost 4 bases, and 17 bases lay between the germline ends. Germline CDR1 reads SNHLY; CDR2 reads FYNNEI. The CDR3 length is 15 residues. The CDR3 DNA reads TGTGCCAGCAGTTCACCGGGACAACAGGGAGAGACCCAGTACTTC. It is translated as CASSSPGQQGETQYF.

This clone showed up just a few times. V usage is TRBV2 and J usage is TRBJ2-1; D is perhaps TRBD2 (6 bases). V lost 4 bases, J lost 9 bases, and 13 bases lay in between. Germline CDR1 SNHLY, CDR2 FYNNEI. The CDR3 loop spans 13 amino acids. The CDR3 here is CASSGAAGSEQFF. The CDR3 DNA follows: TGTGCCAGCAGTGGGGCCGCGGGGTCTGAGCAGTTCTTC.

The CDR3 region is CASSAPSGSSLADEQFF. The CDR3 nucleotides read TGTGCCAGCAGTGCCCCTAGCGGGAGTTCTCTAGCCGATGAGCAGTTCTTC. This rearrangement joins TRBV6-1 to TRBJ2-1, with 10 bases matching TRBD2. The germline V gene encodes CDR1 MNHNS and CDR2 SASEGT. Trimming took 4 bases from V and 8 from J; bases not matched to a gene: 14. This CDR3 has 17 residues.

This clone occurred a few times. The chain has TRBV5-1 and TRBJ2-7; 9 bases are shared with TRBD1. Trimming took 0 bases from V and 7 from J; bases not matched to a gene: 8. The germline CDR1 and CDR2 sequences are SGHRS and YFSETQ. The CDR3 extends over 15 amino acids. The CDR3 region is CASSLEQGARREQYF. The CDR3 DNA is TGCGCCAGCAGCTTGGAACAGGGGGCGCGTCGGGAGCAGTACTTC.

This chain joins TRBV18 and TRBJ2-2, with D unclear. Trimming pared 3 bases from V and 8 bases from J, leaving 10 bases between. Germline V gene sequence: CDR1 KGHSH, CDR2 LQKENI. The CDR3 runs to 13 residues. The CDR3 region has the DNA TGTGCCAGCTCACCGGTTCTGGGAGGGGAGCTGTTTTTT. Protein sequence: CASSPVLGGELFF.

The rearrangement links TRBV7-9 to TRBJ2-2; D gene unclear. Trimming removed 10 bases at V and 10 bases at J, with 7 bases between. This CDR3 is built from 9 residues. Germline loops: CDR1 SEHNR, CDR2 FQNEAQ (reference sequence). This CDR3 reads CATTLELFF. The CDR3 bases are TGTGCCACCACCCTGGAGCTGTTTTTT.

The V call is TRBV9, the J call TRBJ2-2; no clear D. V was trimmed by 3 bases and J by 8 bases, leaving 11 bases between them. The CDR3 has 13 amino acids. Per germline, CDR1 SGDLS and CDR2 YYNGEE. CDR3 amino acids: CASSEQIRGELFF. The CDR3 DNA is TGTGCCAGCAGCGAACAGATTAGGGGGGAGCTGTTTTTT.

The chain joins TRBV11-2 to TRBJ2-1; either TRBD1 or TRBD2 may fit D (6 bases each). The CDR3 is made up of 17 amino acids. Trimming pared 1 base from V and 7 bases from J, leaving 20 bases between. CDR1 SGHAT and CDR2 FQNNGV come from the germline V gene. This CDR3 reads CASSLAYLGGSLNEQFF. In DNA, the CDR3 is TGTGCCAGCAGCTTAGCCTACCTAGGGGGGAGTCTGAATGAGCAGTTCTTC.

This clone has a handful of counts. V and J are TRBV28 and TRBJ2-7; the match to TRBD1 covers 9 bases. The CDR3 is made up of 15 amino acids. Germline loops: CDR1 MDHEN, CDR2 SYDVKM. J gave up 2 bases and V 3 bases, and 5 bases lay outside the gene matches. CDR3 residues: CASSFRTGAPYEQYF. The CDR3 nucleotides are TGTGCCAGCAGTTTTAGGACAGGGGCCCCCTACGAGCAGTACTTC. Looking up the rest from reference TRBV28 and TRBJ2-7 gives the full variable domain: DVKVTQSSRYLVKRTGEKVFLECVQDMDHENMFWYRQDPGLGLRLIYFSYDVKMKEKGDIPEGYSVSREKKERFSLILESASTNQTSMYLCASSFRTGAPYEQYFGPGTRLTVT.

This clone came up a few times. The chain joins TRBV29-1 to TRBJ2-5; a weak D match, TRBD1 (6 bases). The CDR3 is made up of 15 amino acids. Germline V gene sequence: CDR1 SQVTM, CDR2 ANQGSEA. The ends were cut back, 3 bases at V and 1 base at J, with 15 bases in the middle. Written as DNA, the CDR3 is TGCAGCGTTGAGCTGGGCAGGGGTGGCCAAGAGACCCAGTACTTC. Its translation: CSVELGRGGQETQYF.

This rearrangement joins TRBV7-9 to TRBJ1-3; D gene unclear. Germline V gene lookup returns CDR1 SEHNR and CDR2 FQNEAQ (reference sequence). V shed 2 bases and J shed 4 bases, with 12 bases lying between them. The CDR3 loop spans 15 amino acids. The chain's CDR3 is CASSLSGAGGNTIYF. The CDR3 bases are TGTGCCAGCAGCTTATCGGGAGCGGGAGGAAACACCATATATTTT.

The chain recombines TRBV4-1 with TRBJ2-5; D gene ambiguous. The CDR3 loop spans 14 amino acids. Germline V gene sequence: CDR1 MGHRA, CDR2 YSYEKL. V lost 0 bases, J lost 1 base, and 6 bases lay in between. CDR3 region: CASSQDWAQETQYF. Written as DNA, the CDR3 is TGCGCCAGCAGCCAAGATTGGGCCCAAGAGACCCAGTACTTC.

The chain has TRBV7-2 and TRBJ2-2, with unresolved D. The CDR3 loop spans 18 amino acids. In germline, CDR1 is SGHTA, CDR2 FQGNSA. V was clipped by 6 bases and J by 7 bases, with 27 bases between them. The CDR3 coding sequence is TGTGCCAGCAGTAAACTACGGTGGCAGTTGTTATCCAGCGGGGAGCTGTTTTTT. Its translation is CASSKLRWQLLSSGELFF.

The chain uses TRBV5-4 and TRBJ2-1; D unresolved. With 2 bases removed from V and 6 bases from J, the gap between germline ends came to 6 bases. The CDR3 totals 12 residues. Germline V gives CDR1 SGHNT, CDR2 YYREEE (reference sequence). CDR3 DNA: TGTGCCAGCAGCTTTAGGATCAATGAGCAGTTCTTC. As protein: CASSFRINEQFF. Variable domain in full (rest from reference TRBV5-4 and TRBJ2-1): ETGVTQSPTHLIKTRGQQVTLRCSSQSGHNTVSWYQQALGQGPQFIFQYYREEENGRGNFPPRFSGLQFPNYSSELNVNALELDDSALYLCASSFRINEQFFGPGTRLTVL.

This clone has more than one count but fewer than ten. The same CDR3 arises from other DNA sequences in this sample as well. V usage is TRBV28 and J usage is TRBJ2-7; the D gene could be TRBD1 or TRBD2 (5 bases each). The CDR3 consists of 14 residues. Trimming cost V 3 bases and J 2 bases, with 11 bases left between them. In germline, CDR1 is MDHEN, CDR2 SYDVKM. This CDR3 reads CASSFPTGPYEQYF. The CDR3 nucleotides read TGTGCCAGCAGTTTTCCCACGGGACCCTACGAGCAGTACTTC.

The chain carries TRBV6-1 and TRBJ2-4, with TRBD2 matching 10 bases. The V gene's germline CDR1 is MNHNS and CDR2 SASEGT. With 3 bases clipped from V and 6 bases from J, the junction kept 8 bases outside the gene matches. This CDR3 contains 16 residues. The CDR3 DNA follows: TGTGCCAGCAGTGACCCTAGCGGGAGAGCTCGAAACATTCAGTACTTC. Translation gives CASSDPSGRARNIQYF.

The chain recombines TRBV2 with TRBJ2-2; the match to TRBD2 covers 12 bases. With 6 bases clipped from V and 0 bases from J, the junction kept 11 bases outside the gene matches. This CDR3 spans 19 amino acids. Germline V gives CDR1 SNHLY, CDR2 FYNNEI. CDR3 residues: CASRPRASGRASNTGELFF. The CDR3 DNA reads TGTGCCAGCAGGCCCCGGGCTAGCGGGAGGGCATCGAACACCGGGGAGCTGTTTTTT.